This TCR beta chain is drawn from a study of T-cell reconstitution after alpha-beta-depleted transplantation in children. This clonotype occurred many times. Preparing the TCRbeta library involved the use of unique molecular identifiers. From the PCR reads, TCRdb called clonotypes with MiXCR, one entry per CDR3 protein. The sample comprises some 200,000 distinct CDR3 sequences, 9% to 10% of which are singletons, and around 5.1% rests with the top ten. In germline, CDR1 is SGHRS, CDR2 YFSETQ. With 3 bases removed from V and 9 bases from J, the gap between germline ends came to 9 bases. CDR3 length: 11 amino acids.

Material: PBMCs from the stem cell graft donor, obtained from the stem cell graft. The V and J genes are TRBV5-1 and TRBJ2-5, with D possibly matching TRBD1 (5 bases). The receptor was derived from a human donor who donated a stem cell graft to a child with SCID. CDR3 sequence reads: CASSWQGPQYF. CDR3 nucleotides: TGCGCCAGCAGCTGGCAGGGCCCCCAGTACTTC.